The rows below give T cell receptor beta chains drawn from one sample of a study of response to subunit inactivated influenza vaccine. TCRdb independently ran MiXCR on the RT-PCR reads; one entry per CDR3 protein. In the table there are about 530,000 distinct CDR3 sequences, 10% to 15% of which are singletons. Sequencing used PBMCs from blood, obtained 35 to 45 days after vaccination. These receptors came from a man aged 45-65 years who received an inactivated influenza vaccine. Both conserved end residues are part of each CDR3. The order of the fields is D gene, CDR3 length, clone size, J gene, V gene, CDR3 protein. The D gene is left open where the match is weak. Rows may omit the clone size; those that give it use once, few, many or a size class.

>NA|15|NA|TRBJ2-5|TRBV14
CASSQDQVRIETQYF
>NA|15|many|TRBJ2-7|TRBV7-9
CASSLGSGNLRVQYF
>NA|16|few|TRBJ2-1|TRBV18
CASSPRGEASYNEQFF
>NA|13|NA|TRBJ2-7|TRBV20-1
CSAPLQASYEQYF
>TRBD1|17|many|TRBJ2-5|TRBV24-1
CATSDPTPGGLIETQYF
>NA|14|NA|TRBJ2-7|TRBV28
CASRPRDSIYEQYF
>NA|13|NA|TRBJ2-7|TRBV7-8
CASAGGQVYEQYF
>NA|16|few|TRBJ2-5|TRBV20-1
CSARDLISAGQETQYF
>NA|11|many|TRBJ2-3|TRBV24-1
CATSDSDTQYF
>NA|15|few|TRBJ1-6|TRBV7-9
CASSLVVRGDSPLHF
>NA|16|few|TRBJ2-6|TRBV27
CASSHPYRAGANVLTF
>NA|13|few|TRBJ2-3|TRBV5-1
CASSTTLGDTQYF
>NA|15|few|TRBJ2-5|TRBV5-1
CASSLIAGVKETQYF
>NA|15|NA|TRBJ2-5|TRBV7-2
CASSSVVLFGETQYF
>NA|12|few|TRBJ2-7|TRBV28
CASSPGGTEQYF
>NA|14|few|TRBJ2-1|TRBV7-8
CASSFLYVGNEQFF
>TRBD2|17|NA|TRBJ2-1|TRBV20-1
CSAPRLSGISSYNEQFF
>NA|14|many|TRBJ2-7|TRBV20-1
CSARDRDGTYEQYF
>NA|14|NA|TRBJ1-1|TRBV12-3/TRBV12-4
CASNLGAGATEAFF
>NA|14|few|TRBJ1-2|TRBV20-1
CSARDFSGVSGYTF
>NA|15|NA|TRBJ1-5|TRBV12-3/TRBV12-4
CASSFGQGGYQPQHF
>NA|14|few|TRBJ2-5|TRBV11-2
CASSLEPRPETQYF
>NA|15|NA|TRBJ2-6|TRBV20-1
CSAPRLASGANVLTF
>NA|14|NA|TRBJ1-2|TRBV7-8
CASTVGRANYGYTF
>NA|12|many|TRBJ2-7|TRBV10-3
CAISGSTYEQYF
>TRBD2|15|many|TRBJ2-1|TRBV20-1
CSASGLAGGYNEQFF
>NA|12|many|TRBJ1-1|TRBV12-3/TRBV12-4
CASSFGHTEAFF
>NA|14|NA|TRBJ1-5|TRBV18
CASSPAASNQPQHF
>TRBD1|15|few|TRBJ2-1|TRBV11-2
CASKHRDRENNEQFF